The 27 T cell receptor beta chains presented below share a single source sample, sequenced in a study of beta chain features in type 1 diabetes (dated by TCRdb to between 2018 and 2020). Libraries were made using the immunoSEQ multiplex PCR assay. All of the isolated RNA was reverse transcribed with the High Capacity cDNA Reverse Transcription Kit, so expressed TCRB transcripts were sequenced. TCRdb provides this immuneACCESS table in a form limited to in-frame rearrangements. Some clones are lacking; in checked studies, under half of them reflect an unresolved V gene, and why the rest are absent is not known. Across this sample there are 620,000 or so clones, with about a sixth seen only once. The ten largest clones take up around 0.095% of the sample. Input material: naive CD4+ T cells from blood. According to the study, the label for this sample's cell subset or site signals: true naive CD4+ T cells. These receptors all stem from a man aged 18 to 30 in good health.

A word on this clone: Other DNA sequences of this sample code for an identical CDR3. This chain joins TRBV28 and TRBJ2-7; D is unresolved. The CDR3 has 14 amino acids. Trimming took 2 bases from V and 0 from J, leaving 8 bases between them. The germline V gene encodes CDR1 MDHEN and CDR2 SYDVKM. CDR3 in DNA: TGTGCCAGCAGTTTACCCCCGGGCTCCTACGAGCAGTACTTC. Its translation: CASSLPPGSYEQYF. Full variable domain (rest looked up from reference TRBV28 and TRBJ2-7): DVKVTQSSRYLVKRTGEKVFLECVQDMDHENMFWYRQDPGLGLRLIYFSYDVKMKEKGDIPEGYSVSREKKERFSLILESASTNQTSMYLCASSLPPGSYEQYFGPGTRLTVT.

The V gene is TRBV6-6, the J gene TRBJ2-2; D gene unclear. Germline V gene lookup returns CDR1 MNHNY and CDR2 SVGAGI (reference sequence). This CDR3 spans 14 amino acids. V was cut by 0 bases and J by 4 bases, with 6 bases left in between. CDR3 nucleotides: TGTGCCAGCAGTTACTCGAGAGCCACCGGGGAGCTGTTTTTT. This sequence encodes CASSYSRATGELFF.

The rearrangement joins TRBV7-9 to TRBJ2-2, with a tentative D call TRBD1 (5 bases). With 6 bases removed from V and 0 bases from J, the gap between germline ends came to 8 bases. CDR1 and CDR2 (germline): SEHNR, FQNEAQ (reference sequence). The CDR3 has 14 residues. CDR3 residues: CASSSDTNTGELFF. The DNA for the CDR3 is TGTGCCAGCAGTTCGGACACGAACACCGGGGAGCTGTTTTTT.

This clone was seen a handful of times. The rearrangement links TRBV5-1 to TRBJ1-2; 9 bases align to TRBD1. The germline gives CDR1 SGHRS, CDR2 YFSETQ. Germline trimming cut 0 bases from V and 4 bases from J; bases unmatched to any gene: 28. This CDR3 is built from 23 residues. The CDR3 protein is CASSLVPLARSGTGFVPLYGYTF. DNA for the CDR3: TGCGCCAGCAGCTTGGTCCCCCTGGCCCGTTCCGGGACAGGGTTTGTCCCCCTCTATGGCTACACCTTC. Combining the CDR3 with reference TRBV5-1 and TRBJ1-2 gives the whole variable domain KAGVTQTPRYLIKTRGQQVTLSCSPISGHRSVSWYQQTPGQGLQFLFEYFSETQRNKGNFPGRFSGRQFSNSRSEMNVSTLELGDSALYLCASSLVPLARSGTGFVPLYGYTFGSGTRLTVV.

The chain uses TRBV28 and TRBJ1-4; 9 bases are a match to TRBD1. Germline V gene data show CDR1 as MDHEN and CDR2 as SYDVKM. The CDR3 totals 14 residues. The V gene end was trimmed by 6 bases and the J gene end by 8 bases; junction bases not matched to a gene: 7. Written as DNA, the CDR3 is TGTGCCAGCAGCACGGGACAGGGCAGGGAAAAACTGTTTTTT. Protein sequence: CASSTGQGREKLFF.

This clone has more than one count but fewer than ten. This chain links TRBV6-6 with TRBJ2-5; D possibly uses TRBD1 or TRBD2 (5 bases each). Germline V gives CDR1 MNHNY, CDR2 SVGAGI (reference sequence). V was clipped by 0 bases and J by 5 bases, with 13 bases between them. This CDR3 has 15 residues. CDR3 nucleotide sequence: TGTGCCAGCAGTTACTCGAAGAGGGGTTGGGAGACCCAGTACTTC. This encodes CASSYSKRGWETQYF.

In its sample, this clone was seen a few times. This rearrangement joins TRBV7-2 to TRBJ2-1; 8 bases line up with TRBD2. The CDR3 has 19 residues. The J segment lost 0 bases and the V segment lost 6 bases, leaving 16 bases of the junction unmatched. From germline, CDR1 is SGHTA and CDR2 FQGNSA. In DNA, the CDR3 is TGTGCCAGCAGAAACAGCGGGGGCTCCTCCACTTTCTCCTACAATGAGCAGTTCTTC. It encodes CASRNSGGSSTFSYNEQFF.

This clone occurred a few times. The gene calls are TRBV19 and TRBJ2-7, with TRBD2 identical over 7 bases. This CDR3 contains 13 residues. CDR1 is LNHDA and CDR2 is SQIVND in the germline V gene (reference sequence). J was trimmed by 7 bases and V by 10 bases; bases with no gene match: 13. The CDR3 is CATRQRESGEQYF. CDR3 nucleotides: TGTGCCACCCGTCAGCGGGAATCGGGAGAGCAGTACTTC.

This clone was seen more than once but under ten times. CDR3: CASSTPGQGSYNEQFF. The CDR3 DNA sequence: TGTGCCAGTAGTACGCCGGGACAGGGCTCCTACAATGAGCAGTTCTTC. V usage is TRBV19 and J usage is TRBJ2-1, with 9 bases fitting TRBD1. The length of the CDR3 is 16 residues. CDR1 LNHDA and CDR2 SQIVND come from the germline V gene (reference sequence). V lost 4 bases, J lost 0 bases, and 4 bases stayed unmatched.

The chain combines TRBV29-1 with TRBJ1-1; 10 nucleotides align to TRBD1. The CDR3 loop spans 16 amino acids. Germline V CDR1 and CDR2: SQVTM, ANQGSEA. The trim removed 4 bases at V and 0 bases at J, leaving 8 bases unmatched. The CDR3 DNA follows: TGCAGCGTTGCCCGGGACAGGGGTGTTGTGAACACTGAAGCTTTCTTT. Encoded protein: CSVARDRGVVNTEAFF. Supplemented by reference TRBV29-1 and TRBJ1-1, the full variable domain reads SAVISQKPSRDICQRGTSLTIQCQVDSQVTMMFWYRQQPGQSLTLIATANQGSEATYESGFVIDKFPISRPNLTFSTLTVSNMSPEDSSIYLCSVARDRGVVNTEAFFGQGTRLTVV.

This clone was seen a few times. The chain carries TRBV7-9 and TRBJ2-7; tentative D call: TRBD2 (5 bases). Germline loops: CDR1 SEHNR, CDR2 FQNEAQ (reference sequence). With 4 bases removed from V and 1 base from J, the gap between germline ends came to 14 bases. The CDR3 has 15 amino acids. The CDR3 here is CASSSPEGRSYEQYF. For the CDR3, the DNA is TGTGCCAGCAGCTCCCCCGAAGGGAGATCCTACGAGCAGTACTTC.

This clone was observed a few times. The genes are TRBV21-1 and TRBJ2-4; the D call of TRBD2 is as the table states it, not checked on the DNA. TRBV21-1 is given as a pseudogene. The CDR3 spans 17 residues. CDR3 sequence: CASSKETSGRTKNIQYF. Written as DNA, the CDR3 is TGTGCCAGCAGCAAGGAGACTAGCGGGAGGACCAAAAACATTCAGTACTTC.

There are a few counts of this clone. J is TRBJ2-1 and V is TRBV29-1; D gene uncertain. The CDR3 is 11 residues long. The germline V gene has CDR1 SQVTM and CDR2 ANQGSEA. With 4 bases removed from V and 8 bases from J, the gap between germline ends came to 9 bases. CDR3 region: CSVAPSDEQFF. The CDR3 DNA reads TGCAGCGTTGCCCCATCCGATGAGCAGTTCTTC.

This clone was observed a handful of times. The CDR3 DNA is TGTGCCACCAGCAGAGATCGGAGGGTCCGGGAGACCCAGTACTTC. It is translated as CATSRDRRVRETQYF. J is TRBJ2-5 and V is TRBV15, with D possibly matching TRBD2 (6 bases). Germline V gene sequence: CDR1 LNHNV, CDR2 YYDKDF (reference sequence). The CDR3 sequence is 15 residues long. The V end lost 0 bases, the J end lost 5 bases, and 13 bases lay between the germline ends.

A word on this clone: The sample contains more than one DNA sequence encoding this CDR3. V gene TRBV18 combines with J gene TRBJ1-1; D gene unclear. The germline V and J ends were trimmed by 3 bases and 4 bases, with 3 bases remaining between them. Germline CDR1 is KGHSH and CDR2 is LQKENI. The CDR3 contains 11 residues. The CDR3 sequence: CASSPGTEAFF. For the CDR3, the DNA is TGTGCCAGCTCACCGGGCACTGAAGCTTTCTTT. The variable domain in full, with the rest retrieved from reference TRBV18 and TRBJ1-1, is NAGVMQNPRHLVRRRGQEARLRCSPMKGHSHVYWYRQLPEEGLKFMVYLQKENIIDESGMPKERFSAEFPKEGPSILRIQQVVRGDSAAYFCASSPGTEAFFGQGTRLTVV.

CDR3 bases: TGCAGTGCCCAACAGGAGGCCCAGTACTTC. Translation: CSAQQEAQYF. The chain recombines TRBV20-1 with TRBJ2-5; D may match TRBD1 or TRBD2 (5 bases each). This CDR3 contains 10 residues. The V and J ends lost 6 bases and 9 bases respectively, with 11 bases between them. CDR1 DFQATT and CDR2 SNEGSKA come from the germline V gene (reference sequence).

A few counts support this clone. This chain links TRBV5-1 with TRBJ1-2; D may be TRBD1 (5 bases). Trimming removed 2 bases at V and 3 bases at J, with 26 bases between. This CDR3 spans 19 amino acids. Germline V CDR1 and CDR2: SGHRS, YFSETQ. CDR3 DNA: TGCGCCAGCAGCTTCACCGGGGGACCCGCATCCGGTGCAGACTATGGCTACACCTTC. Protein product: CASSFTGGPASGADYGYTF.

This clone came up a few times. The chain has TRBV5-1 and TRBJ2-1; TRBD1 matches at 10 bases. The germline V gene has CDR1 SGHRS and CDR2 YFSETQ. There are 14 residues in the CDR3. The V and J ends lost 4 bases and 9 bases, in that order; junction bases with no gene match: 7. The CDR3 DNA reads as TGCGCCAGCAGCCAGGGACAGGGGAGCGGTGAGCAGTTCTTC. Translating it yields CASSQGQGSGEQFF.

In its sample, this clone was seen a few times. The chain couples TRBV7-2 to TRBJ1-4; 7 bases are a match to TRBD1. Trimming took 5 bases from V and 13 from J; bases not matched to a gene: 10. The CDR3 is 13 residues long. Germline V gives CDR1 SGHTA, CDR2 FQGNSA. CDR3 sequence reads: CASSPNRGIRLFF. The DNA of the CDR3 is TGTGCCAGCAGCCCCAACAGGGGAATTCGACTGTTTTTT.

There are a few counts of this clone. The chain has TRBV4-2 and TRBJ2-5; no definite D call. The CDR3 sequence is 13 residues long. The germline V gene has CDR1 LGHNA and CDR2 YNFKEQ. Trimming shortened V by 0 bases and J by 4 bases, and 6 bases separated the two germline ends. The CDR3 reads CASSQDKGETQYF. The CDR3 coding sequence is TGTGCCAGCAGCCAAGATAAAGGAGAGACCCAGTACTTC.

This clone was observed a few times. Within the sample, other DNA sequences also encode this same CDR3. The DNA for the CDR3 is TGTGCCAGTAGTATAGTGGAGAACACTGAAGCTTTCTTT. It encodes CASSIVENTEAFF. V gene TRBV19 combines with J gene TRBJ1-1; D is uncertain. Germline assignment: CDR1 LNHDA and CDR2 SQIVND (reference sequence). This CDR3 spans 13 amino acids. Trimming stripped 1 base from V and 1 base from J, with 4 bases between.

The gene calls are TRBV9 and TRBJ2-5; no clear D. The J call may be incorrect, as the DNA end agrees better with TRBJ2-7. The CDR3 is made up of 14 amino acids. Per the germline V gene, CDR1 is SGDLS and CDR2 is YYNGEE. CDR3 coding DNA: TGTGCCAGCAGCGGGAAAAGGCCCCCCTACGAGCAGTACTTC. Amino acids: CASSGKRPPYEQYF.

The chain carries TRBV28 and TRBJ1-2; D might be TRBD1 (5 bases). Trimming shortened V by 3 bases and J by 5 bases, and 16 bases separated the two germline ends. This CDR3 is 15 amino acids long. Germline V CDR1 and CDR2: MDHEN, SYDVKM. This CDR3 reads CASSFSQGRGYGYTF. In nucleotides, the CDR3 is TGTGCCAGCAGTTTCAGTCAGGGAAGAGGATATGGCTACACCTTC.

This clone was seen a handful of times. The chain links TRBV29-1 to TRBJ2-2, with TRBD1 matching over 7 bases. CDR1 and CDR2 from the germline V gene are SQVTM and ANQGSEA. The CDR3 has 13 residues. V shed 7 bases and J 1 base; nucleotides not matched to a gene: 3. The CDR3 reads CSARTGNTGELFF. The CDR3 DNA sequence: TGCAGCGCAAGGACAGGGAACACCGGGGAGCTGTTTTTT.

The chain joins TRBV7-2 to TRBJ1-2; D uncertain. The germline CDR1 and CDR2 sequences are SGHTA and FQGNSA. V lost 3 bases, J lost 0 bases, and 2 bases lay in between. The CDR3 has 12 residues. CDR3 coding DNA: TGTGCCAGCAGCTTCACTAACTATGGCTACACCTTC. Its protein is CASSFTNYGYTF. The entire variable domain, with the rest obtained from reference TRBV7-2 and TRBJ1-2, is as follows: GAGVSQSPSNKVTEKGKDVELRCDPISGHTALYWYRQSLGQGLEFLIYFQGNSAPDKSGLPSDRFSAERTGGSVSTLTIQRTQQEDSAVYLCASSFTNYGYTFGSGTRLTVV.

V is TRBV4-3 and J is TRBJ2-5, with D tentatively TRBD1 (6 bases). Germline V gene lookup returns CDR1 LGHNA and CDR2 YSLEER. Trimming took 1 base from V and 7 from J, leaving 16 bases between them. CDR3 length: 15 residues. DNA for the CDR3: TGCGCCAGCAGCCAAGGAACCGGGACAACCTTGACCCAGTACTTC. This translates into CASSQGTGTTLTQYF.

The rearrangement uses TRBV7-9 and TRBJ2-3; TRBD1 aligns across 7 bases. The CDR3 has 14 residues. CDR1 SEHNR and CDR2 FQNEAQ come from the germline V gene (reference sequence). The V and J ends lost 5 bases and 4 bases, in that order; junction bases with no gene match: 6. This chain's CDR3 is CASSPDTGADTQYF. The DNA of the CDR3 is TGTGCCAGCAGCCCCGATACAGGGGCAGATACGCAGTATTTT.